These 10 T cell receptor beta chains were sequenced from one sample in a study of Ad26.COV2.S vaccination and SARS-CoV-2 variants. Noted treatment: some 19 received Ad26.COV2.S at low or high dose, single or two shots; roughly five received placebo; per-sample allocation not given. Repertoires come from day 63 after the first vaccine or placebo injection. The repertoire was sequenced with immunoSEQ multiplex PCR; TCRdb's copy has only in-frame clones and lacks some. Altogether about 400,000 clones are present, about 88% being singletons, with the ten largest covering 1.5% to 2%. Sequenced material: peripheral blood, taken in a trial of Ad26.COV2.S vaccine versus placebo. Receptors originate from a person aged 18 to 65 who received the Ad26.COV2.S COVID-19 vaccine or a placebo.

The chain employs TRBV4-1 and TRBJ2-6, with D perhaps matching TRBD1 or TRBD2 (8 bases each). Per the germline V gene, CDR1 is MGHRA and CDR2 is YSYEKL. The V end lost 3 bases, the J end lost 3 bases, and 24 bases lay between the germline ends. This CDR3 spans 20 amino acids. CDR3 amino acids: CASSHYRVSSGTGGANVLTF. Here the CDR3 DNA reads TGCGCCAGCAGCCACTACAGGGTCAGTAGCGGGACAGGTGGGGCCAACGTCCTGACTTTC.

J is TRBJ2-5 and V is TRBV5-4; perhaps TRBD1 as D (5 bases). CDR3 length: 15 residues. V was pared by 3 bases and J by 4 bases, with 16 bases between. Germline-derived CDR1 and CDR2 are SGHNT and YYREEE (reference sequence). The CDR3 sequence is CASSSRTTMVETQYF. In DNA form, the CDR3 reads TGTGCCAGCAGCTCACGGACAACGATGGTAGAGACCCAGTACTTC. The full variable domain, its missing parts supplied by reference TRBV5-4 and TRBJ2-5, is ETGVTQSPTHLIKTRGQQVTLRCSSQSGHNTVSWYQQALGQGPQFIFQYYREEENGRGNFPPRFSGLQFPNYSSELNVNALELDDSALYLCASSSRTTMVETQYFGPGTRLLVL.

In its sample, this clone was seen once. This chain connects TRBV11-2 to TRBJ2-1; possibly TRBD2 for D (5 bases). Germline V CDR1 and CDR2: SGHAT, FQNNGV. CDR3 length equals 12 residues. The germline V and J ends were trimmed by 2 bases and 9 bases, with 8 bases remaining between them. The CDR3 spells CASSLLRVEQFF. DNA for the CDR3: TGTGCCAGCAGCTTACTGAGGGTTGAGCAGTTCTTC.

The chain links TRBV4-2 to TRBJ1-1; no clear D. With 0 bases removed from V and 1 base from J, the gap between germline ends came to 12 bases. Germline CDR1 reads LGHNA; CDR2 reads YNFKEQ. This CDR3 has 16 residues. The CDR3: CASSQEGGNWNTEAFF. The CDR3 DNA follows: TGTGCCAGCAGCCAAGAGGGAGGGAACTGGAACACTGAAGCTTTCTTT.

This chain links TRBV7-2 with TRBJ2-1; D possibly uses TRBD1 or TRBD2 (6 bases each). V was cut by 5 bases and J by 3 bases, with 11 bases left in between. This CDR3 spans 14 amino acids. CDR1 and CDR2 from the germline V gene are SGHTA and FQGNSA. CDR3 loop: CASSKGGLYNEQFF. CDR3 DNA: TGTGCCAGCAGCAAAGGGGGACTCTACAATGAGCAGTTCTTC.

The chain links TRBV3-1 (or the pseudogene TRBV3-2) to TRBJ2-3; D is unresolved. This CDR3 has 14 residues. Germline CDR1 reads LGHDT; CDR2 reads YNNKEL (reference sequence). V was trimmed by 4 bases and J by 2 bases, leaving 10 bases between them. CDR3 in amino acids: CASSRRPYTDTQYF. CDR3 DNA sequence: TGTGCCAGCAGCCGAAGACCGTACACAGATACGCAGTATTTT.

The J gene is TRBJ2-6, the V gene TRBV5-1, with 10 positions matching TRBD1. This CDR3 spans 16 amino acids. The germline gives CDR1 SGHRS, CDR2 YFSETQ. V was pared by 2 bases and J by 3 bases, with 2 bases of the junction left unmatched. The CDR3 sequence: CASSFDRGLGANVLTF. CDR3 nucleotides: TGCGCCAGCAGCTTCGACAGGGGGCTTGGGGCCAACGTCCTGACTTTC.

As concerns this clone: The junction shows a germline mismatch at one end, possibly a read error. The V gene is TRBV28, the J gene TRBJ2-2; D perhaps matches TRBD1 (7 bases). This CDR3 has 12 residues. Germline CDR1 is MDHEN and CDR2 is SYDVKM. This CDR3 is CASRVSGGGELF. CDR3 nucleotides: TGTGCCAGCAGGGTATCAGGGGGAGGAGAACTTTTT.

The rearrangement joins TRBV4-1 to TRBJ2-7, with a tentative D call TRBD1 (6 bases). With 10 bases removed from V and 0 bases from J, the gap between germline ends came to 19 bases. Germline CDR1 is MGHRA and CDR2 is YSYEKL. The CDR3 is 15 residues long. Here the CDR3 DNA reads TGCGCCAACGTAAGCCCCAGGGGCAGCTCCTACGAGCAGTACTTC. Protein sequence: CANVSPRGSSYEQYF.

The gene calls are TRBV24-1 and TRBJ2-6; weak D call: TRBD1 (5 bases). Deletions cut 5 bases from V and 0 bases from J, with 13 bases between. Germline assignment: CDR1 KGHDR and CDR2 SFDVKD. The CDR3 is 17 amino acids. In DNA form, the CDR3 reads TGTGCCACCAGTGGACCAGACAGCCTCTCTGGGGCCAACGTCCTGACTTTC. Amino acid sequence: CATSGPDSLSGANVLTF.